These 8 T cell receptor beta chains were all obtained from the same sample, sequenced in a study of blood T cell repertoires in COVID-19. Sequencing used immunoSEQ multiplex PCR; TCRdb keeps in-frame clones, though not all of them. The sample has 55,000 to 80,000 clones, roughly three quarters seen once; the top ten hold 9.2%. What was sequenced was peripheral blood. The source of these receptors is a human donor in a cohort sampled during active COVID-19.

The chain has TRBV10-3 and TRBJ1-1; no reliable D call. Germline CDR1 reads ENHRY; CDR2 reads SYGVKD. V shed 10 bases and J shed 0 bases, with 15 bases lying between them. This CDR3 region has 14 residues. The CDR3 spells CASGPGVLNTEAFF. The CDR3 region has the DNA TGTGCCAGCGGACCCGGGGTATTGAACACTGAAGCTTTCTTT.

CDR3: CASSESGKSYGYTF. The CDR3 region has the DNA TGTGCCAGCAGTGAATCGGGGAAAAGCTATGGCTACACCTTC. The chain combines TRBV25-1 with TRBJ1-2; D is ambiguous. The CDR3 sequence is 14 residues long. V was trimmed by 1 base and J by 4 bases, leaving 10 bases between them. Germline CDR1 reads MGHDK; CDR2 reads SYGVNS.

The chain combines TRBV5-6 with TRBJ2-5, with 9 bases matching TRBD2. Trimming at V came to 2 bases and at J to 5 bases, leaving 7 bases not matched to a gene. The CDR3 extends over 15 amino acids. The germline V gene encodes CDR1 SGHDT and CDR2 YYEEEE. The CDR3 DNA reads TGTGCCAGCAGCTTAGAGTCGCTAGCGGGGGAGACCCAGTACTTC. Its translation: CASSLESLAGETQYF.

CDR3 nucleotides: TGTGCCAGCACCAGAGGAGGACCGAACACTGAAGCTTTCTTT. Residues: CASTRGGPNTEAFF. J is TRBJ1-1 and V is TRBV28; D unclear. The length of the CDR3 is 14 residues. Germline CDR1 reads MDHEN; CDR2 reads SYDVKM. V was cut by 7 bases and J by 1 base, with 13 bases left in between. The entire variable domain, with the rest obtained from reference TRBV28 and TRBJ1-1, is as follows: DVKVTQSSRYLVKRTGEKVFLECVQDMDHENMFWYRQDPGLGLRLIYFSYDVKMKEKGDIPEGYSVSREKKERFSLILESASTNQTSMYLCASTRGGPNTEAFFGQGTRLTVV.

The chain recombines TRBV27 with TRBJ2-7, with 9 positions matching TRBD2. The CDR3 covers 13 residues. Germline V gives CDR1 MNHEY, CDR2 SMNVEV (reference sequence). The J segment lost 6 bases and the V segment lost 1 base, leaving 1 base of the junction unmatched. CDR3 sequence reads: CASSLLRGGEQYF. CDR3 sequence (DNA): TGTGCCAGCAGTTTATTGCGGGGGGGCGAGCAGTACTTC.

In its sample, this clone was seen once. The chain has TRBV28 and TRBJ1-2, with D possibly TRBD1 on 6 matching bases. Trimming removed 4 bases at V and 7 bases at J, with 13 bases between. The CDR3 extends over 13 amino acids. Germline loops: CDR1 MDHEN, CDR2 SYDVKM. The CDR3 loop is CASSSTGISGYTF. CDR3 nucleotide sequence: TGTGCCAGCAGTTCCACAGGGATATCTGGCTACACCTTC.

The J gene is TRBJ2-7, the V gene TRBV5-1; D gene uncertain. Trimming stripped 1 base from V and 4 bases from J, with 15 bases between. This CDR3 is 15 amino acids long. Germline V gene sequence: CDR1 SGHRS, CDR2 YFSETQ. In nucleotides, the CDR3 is TGCGCCAGCAGCTTGACTGGGCAGGTTTGGTACGAGCAGTACTTC. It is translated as CASSLTGQVWYEQYF.

The chain's CDR3 is CATSERRAREQYF. Written as DNA, the CDR3 is TGTGCCACCAGCGAACGGAGGGCTAGGGAGCAGTACTTC. This chain links TRBV15 with TRBJ2-7, with a tentative D call TRBD2 (6 bases). From germline, CDR1 is LNHNV and CDR2 YYDKDF (reference sequence). The CDR3 is made up of 13 amino acids. Trimming left V 5 bases short and J 7 bases short, with 15 bases between.